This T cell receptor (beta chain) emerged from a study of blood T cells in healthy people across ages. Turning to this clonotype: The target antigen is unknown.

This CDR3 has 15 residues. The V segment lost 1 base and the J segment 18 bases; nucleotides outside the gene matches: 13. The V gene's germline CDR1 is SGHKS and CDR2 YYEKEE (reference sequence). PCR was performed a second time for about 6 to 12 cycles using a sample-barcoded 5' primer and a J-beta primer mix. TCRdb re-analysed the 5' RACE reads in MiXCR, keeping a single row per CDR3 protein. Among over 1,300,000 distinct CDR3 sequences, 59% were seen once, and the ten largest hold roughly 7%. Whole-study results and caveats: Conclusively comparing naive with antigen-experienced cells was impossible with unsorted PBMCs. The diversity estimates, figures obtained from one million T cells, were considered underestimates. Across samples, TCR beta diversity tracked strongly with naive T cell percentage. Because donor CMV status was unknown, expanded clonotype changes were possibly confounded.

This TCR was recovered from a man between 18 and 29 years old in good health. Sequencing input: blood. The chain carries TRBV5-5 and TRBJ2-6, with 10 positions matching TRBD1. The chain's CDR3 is CASSLPGTGVWGPTF. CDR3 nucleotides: TGTGCCAGCAGCTTGCCCGGGACAGGGGTCTGGGGGCCGACTTTC.